This is a list of T cell receptor beta chains from one sample in a study of OX40 agonist ivuxolimab in advanced cancers. Libraries were prepared by immunoSEQ multiplex PCR; TCRdb keeps only in-frame clonotypes and omits some of them. The sample lists approximately 43,000 clones, roughly 89% occurring once. Sample: CD4+ or CD8+ T cells sorted from blood, taken in a trial of the OX40 agonist ivuxolimab. Source of these receptors: an adult with an advanced solid tumor such as melanoma, head and neck, liver or kidney cancer. Each CDR3 is given with its conserved first and last residue. The D gene is left open where the match is weak. Size tells how often a clone was seen (once, few, many) or the class of an expanded clone, and some rows leave it out.

.	TRBV18	TRBJ1-1	.	TGTGCCAGCTCACCAATTAGTAACACTGAAGCTTTCTTT	CASSPISNTEAFF
TRBD2	TRBV28	TRBJ2-5	.	TGTGCCAGCAGTTTATTGGTAGCGGGAGGTTCAGAGACCCAGTACTTC	CASSLLVAGGSETQYF
.	TRBV5-1	TRBJ1-1	.	TGCGCCAGCAGCTTTGACACTAACACTGAAGCTTTCTTT	CASSFDTNTEAFF
TRBD2	TRBV7-3	TRBJ2-1	.	TGTGCCAGCAGCTTAGGAACAGGGACTAGCGGGCTCAATGAGCAGTTCTTC	CASSLGTGTSGLNEQFF
TRBD1	TRBV6-1	TRBJ2-2	.	TGTGCCAGCAGCCCGGACAGGGGGGACACCGGGGAGCTGTTTTTT	CASSPDRGDTGELFF
.	TRBV18	TRBJ2-2	.	TGTGCCAGCTCACCAAGACAGGACCGGGAGCTGTTTTTT	CASSPRQDRELFF
.	TRBV28	TRBJ1-5	.	TGTGCCAGCAGTTTGGAGTTCGGTCATCAGCCCCAGCATTTT	CASSLEFGHQPQHF
.	TRBV11-2	TRBJ2-7	.	TGTGCCAGCAGCTTATATCGGCAGGGACCAGAGAACGAGCAGTACTTC	CASSLYRQGPENEQYF
TRBD1	TRBV9	TRBJ2-7	large	TGTGCCAGCAGCTCCACGGGACAGACCTCCTACGAGCAGTACTTC	CASSSTGQTSYEQYF
.	TRBV2	TRBJ2-5	.	TGTGCCACTGAGGAAGATCAGGGGGGGACCCAGTACTTC	CATEEDQGGTQYF
TRBD1	TRBV10-3	TRBJ1-2	.	TGTGCCATCACGGGAACAGGGGGCGCCGGGGGCTACACCTTC	CAITGTGGAGGYTF
.	TRBV19	TRBJ2-3	.	TGTGCCAGTAGTATAGTCAGGGGAAATACAGATACGCAGTATTTT	CASSIVRGNTDTQYF
.	TRBV6-5	TRBJ1-2	.	TGTGCCAGCAGTTACTCAGGCAGAAACTATGGCTACACCTTC	CASSYSGRNYGYTF
.	TRBV6-4	TRBJ2-7	.	TGTGCCAGCTCCCGAGGCTACACCTCCTACGAGCAGTACTTC	CASSRGYTSYEQYF
.	TRBV30	TRBJ2-3	.	TGTGCCTGGAGTGTAGGGGGGGATACGCAGTATTTT	CAWSVGGDTQYF
.	TRBV15	TRBJ1-4	.	TGTGCCACCAGCAGAGATCTTCCCCGTTGGGCAACTAATGAAAAACTGTTTTTT	CATSRDLPRWATNEKLFF
.	TRBV7-2	TRBJ1-3	few	TGTGCCAGCAGGAGTAGGGGAAATGGAAACACCATATATTTT	CASRSRGNGNTIYF
.	TRBV29-1	TRBJ2-5	.	TGCAGCGTTGCCTTGCTCGCAGAGACCCAGTACTTC	CSVALLAETQYF
TRBD2	TRBV11-2	TRBJ2-1	.	TGTGCCAGCAGCTCCCCTAGCGGGGGGGCCGGGAATGAGCAGTTCTTC	CASSSPSGGAGNEQFF
.	TRBV5-1	TRBJ1-2	.	TGCGCCAGCAGCTCGCCCGGATGGGGGGCGCCGAATGGCTACACCTTC	CASSSPGWGAPNGYTF
TRBD1	TRBV6-5	TRBJ2-3	.	TGTGCCAGCAGTACCAGACAGGGTGCGGCAGATACGCAGTATTTT	CASSTRQGAADTQYF
TRBD2	TRBV6-1	TRBJ2-1	.	TGTGCCAGCAGTGAAGAACGCTGGACTAGCCCCAATGAGCAGTTCTTC	CASSEERWTSPNEQFF
TRBD1	TRBV11-2	TRBJ2-3	.	TGTGCCAGCAGCCCCGGACAGGGCCGTACGCAGTATTTT	CASSPGQGRTQYF
.	TRBV2	TRBJ2-4	.	TGTGCCAGCAGTGGGGGTCCAGGGTGGGCCAAAAACATTCAGTACTTC	CASSGGPGWAKNIQYF
.	TRBV7-2	TRBJ2-4	.	TGTGCCAGCAGCTTAGGTACTACAAACATTCAGTACTTC	CASSLGTTNIQYF
.	TRBV11-2	TRBJ2-3	.	TGTGCCAGCAGCTTAGTATGGCAGCCTACGAGCACAGATACGCAGTATTTT	CASSLVWQPTSTDTQYF
.	TRBV29-1	TRBJ1-2	.	TGCAGCGTTGGAGATAGTGGCTACACCTTC	CSVGDSGYTF
TRBD1	TRBV11-1	TRBJ2-3	.	TGTGCCAGCAGCCCCAACAGGGGAGATACGCAGTATTTT	CASSPNRGDTQYF
.	TRBV7-6	TRBJ2-5	once	TGTGCCAGCAGCCGGACAGAGACCCAGTACTTC	CASSRTETQYF
.	TRBV19	TRBJ2-5	once	TGTGCCAGTAGTATACTCGGTGCGGCGGGATCCGTCCAAGAGACCCAGTACTTC	CASSILGAAGSVQETQYF
.	TRBV4-1	TRBJ2-4	.	TGCGCCAGCAGCCCGACGACGGAAAACATTCAGTACTTC	CASSPTTENIQYF
TRBD2	TRBV7-3	TRBJ2-1	.	TGTGCCAGCAGCTTACCGGGAGGAAAGGAGCAGTTCTTC	CASSLPGGKEQFF
.	TRBV10-3	TRBJ2-7	.	TGTGCCATCAAAGAGGGAATTGATGGGTACTACGAGCAGTACTTC	CAIKEGIDGYYEQYF
TRBD1	TRBV13	TRBJ1-1	once	TGTGCCAGCAGAGCGGACAGGGTGGAAGCTTTCTTT	CASRADRVEAFF
TRBD1	TRBV9	TRBJ2-5	.	TGTGCCAGCAGCGTAGAGGGGGCAGGGGAGACCCAGTACTTC	CASSVEGAGETQYF
TRBD1	TRBV23-1	TRBJ2-6	.	TGCGCCAGCAGTCAATGTCTACAGGGGGCTGGGGCCAACGTCCTGACTTTC	CASSQCLQGAGANVLTF
TRBD1	TRBV19	TRBJ2-2	.	TGTGCCAGTAGTGTGGACAGGGGGCTGGTCGGGGAGCTGTTTTTT	CASSVDRGLVGELFF
TRBD1	TRBV6-1	TRBJ2-3	.	TGTGCCAGCAGCGCAGGGGGTTCGGCAGATACGCAGTATTTT	CASSAGGSADTQYF
.	TRBV21-1	TRBJ2-7	.	TGTGCCAGCAGCAACCTTACTAGCGGCGAGCAGTACTTC	CASSNLTSGEQYF
.	TRBV4-1	TRBJ1-5	.	TGCGCCAGCAGCCCTCGGGCCTGGGGCAATCAGCCCCAGCATTTT	CASSPRAWGNQPQHF
.	TRBV7-9	TRBJ2-4	.	TGTGCCAGCAGCAGGGGAACCCTCTGGGACATTCAGTACTTC	CASSRGTLWDIQYF
.	TRBV5-6	TRBJ2-2	.	TGTGCCAGCAGCTCATACGGGGTTGGGACCGGGGAGCTGTTTTTT	CASSSYGVGTGELFF
.	TRBV5-1	TRBJ2-5	once	TGCGCCAGCAGCTCACCAATCCTCCCTGAGGAGACCCAGTACTTC	CASSSPILPEETQYF
.	TRBV11-2	TRBJ2-7	.	TGTGCCAGCAGCTTAGAGGGTTACGAGCAGTACTTC	CASSLEGYEQYF
.	TRBV30	TRBJ1-3	.	TGTGCCTGGAGTGTCGGCTCTGGAAACACCATATATTTT	CAWSVGSGNTIYF
TRBD2	TRBV10-1	TRBJ2-1	.	TGCGCCAGCAGCAGGACTAGTGAGTACAATGAGCAGTTCTTC	CASSRTSEYNEQFF
TRBD1	TRBV5-8	TRBJ2-5	.	TGTGCCAGCAGCATGGGACAGGGGAGGGAGACCCAGTACTTC	CASSMGQGRETQYF
.	TRBV7-9	TRBJ1-2	.	TGTGCCAGCAGCCGCGCCGGGAAATTCTATGGCTACACCTTC	CASSRAGKFYGYTF
.	TRBV5-1	TRBJ2-3	.	TGCGCCAGCAGCCCCGGAGTGGCGGCAGATACGCAGTATTTT	CASSPGVAADTQYF
.	TRBV4-2	TRBJ2-2	once	TGTGCCAGCAGCCTGGAGGGGCGAACGAACACCGGGGAGCTGTTTTTT	CASSLEGRTNTGELFF
.	TRBV19	TRBJ2-5	.	TGTGCCAGTTCCCTAATACGATCTGAGACCCAGTACTTC	CASSLIRSETQYF
.	TRBV7-7	TRBJ2-2	.	TGTGCTAGCAGCGTTACGGAGAACACCGGGGAGCTGTTTTTT	CASSVTENTGELFF
TRBD2	TRBV6-1	TRBJ2-1	.	TGTGCCAGCAGTGAAGCGGCGGGGGGGCCGGATGAGCAGTTCTTC	CASSEAAGGPDEQFF
.	TRBV7-9	TRBJ1-5	.	TGTGCCAGCAGCTTCGAGGGCAATCAGCCCCAGCATTTT	CASSFEGNQPQHF